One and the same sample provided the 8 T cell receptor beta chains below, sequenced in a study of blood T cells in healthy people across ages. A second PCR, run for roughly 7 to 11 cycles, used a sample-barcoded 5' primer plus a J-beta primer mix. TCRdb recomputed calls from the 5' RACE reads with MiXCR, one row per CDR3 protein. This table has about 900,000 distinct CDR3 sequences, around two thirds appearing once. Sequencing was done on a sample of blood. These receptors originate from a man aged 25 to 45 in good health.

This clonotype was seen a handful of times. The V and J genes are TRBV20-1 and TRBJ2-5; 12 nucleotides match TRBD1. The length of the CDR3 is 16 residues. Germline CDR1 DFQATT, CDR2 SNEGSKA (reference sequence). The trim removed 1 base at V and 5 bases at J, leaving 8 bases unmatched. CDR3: CSARVPGTGGSETQYF. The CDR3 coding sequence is TGCAGTGCTAGAGTCCCCGGGACAGGGGGCTCGGAGACCCAGTACTTC.

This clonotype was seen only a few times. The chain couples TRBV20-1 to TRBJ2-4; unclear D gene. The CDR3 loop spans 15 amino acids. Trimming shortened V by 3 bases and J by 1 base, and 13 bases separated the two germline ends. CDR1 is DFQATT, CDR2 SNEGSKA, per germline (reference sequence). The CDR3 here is CSASRALEAKNIQYF. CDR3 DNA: TGCAGTGCTAGTCGAGCCCTAGAGGCCAAAAACATTCAGTACTTC.

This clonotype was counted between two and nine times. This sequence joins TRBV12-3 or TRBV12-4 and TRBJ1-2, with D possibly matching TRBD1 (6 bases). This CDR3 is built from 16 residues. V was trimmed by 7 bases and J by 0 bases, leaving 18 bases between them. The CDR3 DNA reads TGTGCCAGCACCCCGGGACACGGTACTACTAACTATGGCTACACCTTC. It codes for CASTPGHGTTNYGYTF.

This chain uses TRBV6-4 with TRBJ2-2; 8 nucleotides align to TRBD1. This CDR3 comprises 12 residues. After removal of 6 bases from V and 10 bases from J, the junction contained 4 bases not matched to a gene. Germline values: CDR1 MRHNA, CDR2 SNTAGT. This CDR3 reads CASSLTGEELFF. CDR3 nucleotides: TGTGCCAGCAGCTTGACAGGGGAGGAGCTGTTTTTT.

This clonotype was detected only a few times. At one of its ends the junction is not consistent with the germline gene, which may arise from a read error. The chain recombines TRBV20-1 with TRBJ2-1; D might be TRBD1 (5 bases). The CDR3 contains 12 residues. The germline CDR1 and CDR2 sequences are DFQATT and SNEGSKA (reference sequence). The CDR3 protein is CSVPGAYSEQFF. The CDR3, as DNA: TGCAGCGTCCCTGGGGCCTACAGTGAGCAGTTCTTC.

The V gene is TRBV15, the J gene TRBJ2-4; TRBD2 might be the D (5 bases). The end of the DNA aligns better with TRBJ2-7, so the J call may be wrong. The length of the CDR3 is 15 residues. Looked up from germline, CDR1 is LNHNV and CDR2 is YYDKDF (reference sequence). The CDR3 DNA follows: TGTGCCACCAGCAGAGATAAAATCGCGGGCTACGAGCAGTACTTC. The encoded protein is CATSRDKIAGYEQYF.

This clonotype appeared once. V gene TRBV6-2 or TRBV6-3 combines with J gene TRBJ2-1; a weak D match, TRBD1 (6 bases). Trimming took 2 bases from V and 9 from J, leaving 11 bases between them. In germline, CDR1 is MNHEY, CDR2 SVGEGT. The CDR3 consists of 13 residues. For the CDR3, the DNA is TGTGCCAGCAGTTACCGACAGGCGGGTGAGCAGTTCTTC. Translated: CASSYRQAGEQFF.

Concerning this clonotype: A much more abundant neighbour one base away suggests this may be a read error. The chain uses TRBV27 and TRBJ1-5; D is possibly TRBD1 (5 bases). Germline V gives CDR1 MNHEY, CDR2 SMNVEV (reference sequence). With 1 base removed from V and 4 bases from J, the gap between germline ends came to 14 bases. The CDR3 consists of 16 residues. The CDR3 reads CASSLYGGCTNQPQHF. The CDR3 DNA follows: TGTGCCAGCAGTTTATACGGGGGGTGCACAAATCAGCCCCAGCATTTT.